This T cell receptor beta chain was retrieved from a study of T-cell reconstitution after alpha-beta-depleted transplantation in children. The CDR3 is 14 residues long. J was trimmed by 4 bases and V by 6 bases; bases with no gene match: 6. Per the germline V gene, CDR1 is DFQATT and CDR2 is SNEGSKA (reference sequence). Unique molecular identifiers featured in how the TCRbeta library was prepared. TCRdb processed the PCR reads anew with MiXCR; each CDR3 protein has one entry. The repertoire consists of fewer than 85,000 distinct CDR3 sequences, with 11% to 15% occurring once and the leading ten covering roughly 30%. This clonotype showed up just a few times.

The source material was PBMCs, mostly from graft donor cells, sampled 180 days after TCRalphabeta/CD19-depleted stem cell transplant. This clonotype was sampled from a male patient aged 2-15 years who had a stem cell transplant for acute lymphoblastic leukemia, so the T cells may come from the graft donor. The chain uses TRBV20-1 and TRBJ2-7, with TRBD2 matching over 13 bases. CDR3: CSAGTSGTFYEQYF. CDR3 in DNA: TGCAGTGCGGGGACTAGCGGGACCTTTTACGAGCAGTACTTC.